This entry describes one TCR beta chain. Germline trimming cut 3 bases from V and 5 bases from J; bases unmatched to any gene: 9. Germline CDR1 reads LGHNA; CDR2 reads YNFKEQ. This CDR3 region has 16 residues. This sample was included in a study of graft-versus-host responses after intestinal transplantation. Overall study context: Tacrolimus plus steroids were given to all recipients for 2 to 4 years, preceded by anti-thymocyte globulin induction.

Produced via immunoSEQ multiplex PCR; TCRdb's table is partial and in-frame only. Among around 29,000 clones, more than 85% were seen once, and the ten largest hold 0.65% to 0.8%. The receptor was derived from a human patient who received an intestinal transplant, so some T cells may come from the graft donor. The chain couples TRBV4-2 to TRBJ2-7, with TRBD1 identical over 11 bases. The sample consisted of PBMCs, taken 66 days after intestinal transplant. The CDR3 loop is CASSHAGQGDLHEQYF. CDR3 bases: TGTGCCAGCAGCCACGCGGGACAGGGGGATCTGCACGAGCAGTACTTC.